The 24 T cell receptor beta chains reported below all come from one sample, sequenced in a study of cytomegalovirus exposure and HLA in healthy donors. The PCR made use of 60 Vbeta and 13 Jbeta primers. The table came from immunoSEQ multiplex PCR; TCRdb's copy has only in-frame clones and leaves some out. The sample holds some 150,000 clones, roughly four fifths seen once. Sequencing was performed on PBMCs. All receptors come from a female donor in good health and CMV-seropositive.

The V gene is TRBV7-3, the J gene TRBJ2-1, with 16 bases fitting TRBD2. J gave up 2 bases and V 5 bases, and 3 bases lay outside the gene matches. The CDR3 is 17 residues long. Germline CDR1 is SGHTA and CDR2 is FQGTGA. CDR3 region: CASSVGTSGGAYNEQFF. The CDR3 region has the DNA TGTGCCAGCAGCGTCGGGACTAGCGGGGGGGCCTACAATGAGCAGTTCTTC.

As DNA, the CDR3 is TGTGCCACCAGCAGAGTGCCGACTAGCGGGAGTGTTAGCACAGATACGCAGTATTTT. This translates into CATSRVPTSGSVSTDTQYF. The chain recombines TRBV15 with TRBJ2-3; 12 nucleotides align to TRBD2. This CDR3 is 19 amino acids long. The junction had 8 bases not matched to a gene; V was cut back by 1 base and J by 0 bases. Germline lookup yields CDR1 LNHNV and CDR2 YYDKDF (reference sequence). The whole variable domain, remainder taken from reference TRBV15 and TRBJ2-3, is DAMVIQNPRYQVTQFGKPVTLSCSQTLNHNVMYWYQQKSSQAPKLLFHYYDKDFNNEADTPDNFQSRRPNTSFCFLDIRSPGLGDTAMYLCATSRVPTSGSVSTDTQYFGPGTRLTVL.

The chain uses TRBV5-1 and TRBJ2-2, with 10 bases fitting TRBD2. Trimming cost V 0 bases and J 4 bases; bases outside gene matches: 6. Germline CDR1 is SGHRS and CDR2 is YFSETQ. This CDR3 is 17 amino acids long. CDR3 in DNA: TGCGCCAGCAGCTTGGCCTCGCTAGCGGGAGTCACCGGGGAGCTGTTTTTT. Its translation: CASSLASLAGVTGELFF.

This clone occurred a few times. V usage is TRBV18 and J usage is TRBJ2-3, with a tentative D call TRBD1 (5 bases). The V and J ends lost 4 bases and 6 bases respectively, with 14 bases between them. CDR3 size: 14 residues. Germline V CDR1 and CDR2: KGHSH, LQKENI. The CDR3 region has the DNA TGTGCCAGCTCACTCTTGATAAAGGGGGATACGCAGTATTTT. As protein: CASSLLIKGDTQYF.

The chain joins TRBV28 to TRBJ2-5, with D possibly matching TRBD1 (6 bases). This CDR3 has 16 amino acids. V lost 6 bases and J 2 bases, leaving 19 bases between the germline ends. The V gene's germline CDR1 is MDHEN and CDR2 SYDVKM. In DNA form, the CDR3 reads TGTGCCAGCAGCCCCATTCACAGGGAAGGGCAAGAGACCCAGTACTTC. It specifies CASSPIHREGQETQYF.

The rearrangement joins TRBV2 to TRBJ2-7, with 7 bases fitting TRBD2. V gave up 7 bases and J gave up 1 base; unmatched junction bases: 13. CDR1 is SNHLY, CDR2 FYNNEI, per germline. There are 16 residues in the CDR3. This chain's CDR3 is CASTPAGARGSYEQYF. CDR3 nucleotide sequence: TGTGCCAGCACGCCCGCGGGAGCCCGGGGATCCTACGAGCAGTACTTC.

This clone was picked up one time. The chain recombines TRBV13 with TRBJ2-5; tentative D call: TRBD2 (5 bases). The germline V gene encodes CDR1 PRHDT and CDR2 FYEKMQ (reference sequence). Trimming cost V 1 base and J 6 bases, with 12 bases left between them. The CDR3 contains 14 residues. The CDR3 DNA reads as TGTGCCAGCAGCTTAGCCGGGAACAAAAAGACCCAGTACTTC. This sequence encodes CASSLAGNKKTQYF.

Turning to this clone: One end of the junction varies from germline; a read error may be responsible. The chain joins TRBV28 to TRBJ1-4; 7 positions agree with TRBD1. The CDR3 sequence is 12 residues long. Germline CDR1 and CDR2: MDHEN and SYDVKM. CDR3 DNA: TGTGCCAGCAGCACCAGGGTAGACAGGGTGTCTTTT. It is translated as CASSTRVDRVSF.

This clone has only a few counts. The genes are TRBV29-1 and TRBJ2-7; D might be TRBD2 (7 bases). V lost 5 bases and J 5 bases, leaving 19 bases between the germline ends. This CDR3 has 14 residues. Per germline, CDR1 SQVTM and CDR2 ANQGSEA. The CDR3 DNA is TGCAGCGTTAGGGGGGGCGCGGTGGATCACGAGCAGTACTTC. It is translated as CSVRGGAVDHEQYF.

This clone was recorded once. The CDR3 DNA is TGTGCCAGCAGCTTACTTCTAGGGGGGGACAATGAGCAGTTCTTC. Amino acid sequence: CASSLLLGGDNEQFF. J is TRBJ2-1 and V is TRBV5-4, with a possible D match to TRBD2 (7 bases). CDR1 is SGHNT, CDR2 YYREEE, per germline (reference sequence). V gave up 2 bases and J gave up 5 bases, with 14 bases separating them. This CDR3 is 15 amino acids long.

The sample holds one count of this clone. The chain has TRBV5-5 and TRBJ1-5; D gene unclear. This CDR3 has 14 amino acids. Germline V lookup: CDR1 SGHKS, CDR2 YYEKEE (reference sequence). Trimming cost V 4 bases and J 2 bases, with 10 bases left between them. The CDR3 nucleotides are TGTGCCAGCAGCACCGCGGAGGGCAATCAGCCCCAGCATTTT. This encodes CASSTAEGNQPQHF.

The V and J genes are TRBV2 and TRBJ1-3; perhaps TRBD1 as D (6 bases). The V gene lost 7 bases and the J gene lost 9 bases, with 37 bases spanning the gap. Germline V lookup: CDR1 SNHLY, CDR2 FYNNEI. The CDR3 is 20 amino acids. This chain's CDR3 is CASKERTERDRSGMKSTIYF. In nucleotides, the CDR3 is TGTGCCAGCAAGGAAAGGACAGAACGCGACAGATCTGGAATGAAGTCCACCATATATTTT.

This clone was recorded a few times. This rearrangement joins TRBV28 to TRBJ2-7, with TRBD1 matching over 7 bases. The germline CDR1 and CDR2 sequences are MDHEN and SYDVKM. V dropped 6 bases and J dropped 4; count of bases not matched to a gene: 12. This CDR3 comprises 15 residues. This CDR3 reads CASRISTGSSYEQYF. In DNA form, the CDR3 reads TGTGCCAGCAGGATATCGACAGGGAGTTCTTACGAGCAGTACTTC.

CDR3 loop: CASYAPGQDSNQPQHF. The CDR3 DNA is TGCGCCAGCTACGCTCCAGGACAGGATAGCAATCAGCCCCAGCATTTT. The rearrangement links TRBV10-1 to TRBJ1-5; 7 positions agree with TRBD1. The V gene end was trimmed by 8 bases and the J gene end by 0 bases; junction bases not matched to a gene: 10. Per the germline V gene, CDR1 is WNHNN and CDR2 is SYGVQD (reference sequence). The CDR3 has 16 residues.

This clone was counted a few times. V is TRBV4-2 and J is TRBJ2-3, with 8 nucleotides matching TRBD2. The CDR3 is 16 residues long. The germline V gene has CDR1 LGHNA and CDR2 YNFKEQ. Trimming at V came to 4 bases and at J to 2 bases, leaving 8 bases not matched to a gene. The DNA for the CDR3 is TGTGCCAGCAGCCTGGGGGGTAGCGGGGTCACAGATACGCAGTATTTT. It translates to CASSLGGSGVTDTQYF.

The rearrangement links TRBV29-1 to TRBJ2-5; TRBD1 agrees at 10 bases. Germline-derived CDR1 and CDR2 are SQVTM and ANQGSEA. The CDR3 covers 12 residues. V lost 4 bases to trimming and J lost 7 bases; unmatched junction nucleotides: 3. The CDR3 DNA sequence: TGCAGCGTTGTGACAGGGGGCCTGACCCAGTACTTC. Protein sequence: CSVVTGGLTQYF.

The CDR3 sequence: CASSPDRGTDTQYF. The CDR3 DNA is TGTGCCAGTAGTCCGGACAGGGGAACAGATACGCAGTATTTT. The chain recombines TRBV19 with TRBJ2-3, with 9 bases lining up with TRBD1. V lost 5 bases to trimming and J lost 3 bases; unmatched junction nucleotides: 3. Per the germline V gene, CDR1 is LNHDA and CDR2 is SQIVND (reference sequence). The CDR3 has 14 amino acids.

V and J are TRBV6-5 and TRBJ2-7, with D tentatively TRBD1 (6 bases). The germline V and J ends were trimmed by 6 bases and 5 bases, with 14 bases remaining between them. The CDR3 has 13 amino acids. Germline loops: CDR1 MNHEY, CDR2 SVGAGI. CDR3 protein: CASRSTGDHEQYF. The CDR3 bases are TGTGCCAGCAGGTCGACAGGAGACCACGAGCAGTACTTC.

The chain carries TRBV4-1 and TRBJ2-1; D might be TRBD1 (6 bases). The germline V gene has CDR1 MGHRA and CDR2 YSYEKL. The CDR3 sequence is 15 residues long. Trimming left V 0 bases short and J 4 bases short, with 10 bases between. The CDR3 coding sequence is TGCGCCAGCAGCCAAGATGGCAGGGGTTACAATGAGCAGTTCTTC. It codes for CASSQDGRGYNEQFF.

V and J are TRBV7-9 and TRBJ2-7; 7 bases fit TRBD1. The CDR3 sequence is 16 residues long. V lost 4 bases to trimming and J lost 1 base; unmatched junction nucleotides: 10. The germline V gene encodes CDR1 SEHNR and CDR2 FQNEAQ (reference sequence). The CDR3 bases are TGTGCCAGCAGCTCCGAGGGACAGCGCTCATCCTACGAGCAGTACTTC. The encoded protein is CASSSEGQRSSYEQYF.

The V call is TRBV9, the J call TRBJ2-1; 10 bases map to TRBD1. The V and J ends lost 4 bases and 4 bases, in that order; junction bases with no gene match: 8. The V gene's germline CDR1 is SGDLS and CDR2 YYNGEE. The CDR3 consists of 16 residues. The CDR3 loop reads CASSSGGQGVYNEQFF. CDR3 nucleotides: TGTGCCAGCAGCTCCGGCGGACAGGGGGTGTACAATGAGCAGTTCTTC.

The chain combines TRBV11-1 with TRBJ1-2; possibly TRBD1 for D (6 bases). This CDR3 comprises 14 residues. In germline, CDR1 is SGHAT, CDR2 FQDESV (reference sequence). V was clipped by 5 bases and J by 2 bases, with 12 bases between them. The DNA for the CDR3 is TGTGCCAGCAGCCTGGACAGACACAACTATGGCTACACCTTC. Protein sequence: CASSLDRHNYGYTF.

J is TRBJ2-1 and V is TRBV7-2; D not resolved. Trimming removed 0 bases at V and 7 bases at J, with 10 bases between. The CDR3 consists of 14 residues. Germline CDR1 SGHTA, CDR2 FQGNSA. The CDR3 bases are TGTGCCAGCAGCTTAGCGCAATGGCGGAATGAGCAGTTCTTC. Protein product: CASSLAQWRNEQFF.

The CDR3 bases are TGTGCCACCAGCACCCGGACTGCAGATACGCAGTATTTT. Its translation: CATSTRTADTQYF. The genes are TRBV15 and TRBJ2-3; D is possibly TRBD2 (5 bases). CDR1 is LNHNV, CDR2 YYDKDF, per germline (reference sequence). The V end lost 4 bases, the J end lost 4 bases, and 9 bases lay between the germline ends. The CDR3 extends over 13 amino acids.